This TCR beta chain was documented in a study of cytomegalovirus exposure and HLA in healthy donors. Study-level findings and limits: Overall, under 200 TCR beta chains were annotated as cytomegalovirus-associated. Reports described diagnosis of cytomegalovirus status by the classifier as highly specific and sensitive.

Points on this clone: Its target is not known.

Profiling relied on immunoSEQ multiplex PCR, and the TCRdb table lists in-frame clones only, not all of them. Here the sample spans 100,000 or so clones, roughly 85% being singletons. Specimen: PBMCs. This receptor was identified in a man younger than 30 in good health and CMV-seropositive.

The CDR3 region is CASRTQYEQYF. The CDR3 nucleotides are TGTGCCAGCAGGACTCAATACGAGCAGTACTTC. The chain employs TRBV2 and TRBJ2-7; no clear D gene. This CDR3 has 11 amino acids. Germline assignment: CDR1 SNHLY and CDR2 FYNNEI. With 6 bases removed from V and 4 bases from J, the gap between germline ends came to 7 bases.